The 23 T cell receptor beta chains below all came from one sample that was sequenced in a study of shared clonotypes between healthy human individuals. Assay used: immunoSEQ multiplex PCR; TCRdb lists only in-frame clones, some missing. Of approximately 500,000 clones in the sample, about 96% are singletons; the top ten hold about 0.064%. The sample taken for sequencing was naive CD4+ T cells sorted from blood. Subset given: CD45RA+ positively selected. The receptors were sampled from a young woman in good health.

This clone was recorded only once. The gene calls are TRBV28 and TRBJ2-7; 15 bases line up with TRBD2. Germline V gene lookup returns CDR1 MDHEN and CDR2 SYDVKM. The CDR3 totals 15 residues. Trimming took 6 bases from V and 4 from J; bases not matched to a gene: 4. In nucleotides, the CDR3 is TGTGCCAGCAGGGGGGGACTAGCGGGAGGATACGAGCAGTACTTC. Translation gives CASRGGLAGGYEQYF.

This clone was found once. The chain joins TRBV6-5 to TRBJ2-1; maybe TRBD2 (6 bases). CDR3 length: 14 residues. V was pared by 7 bases and J by 5 bases, with 15 bases between. Germline CDR1 MNHEY, CDR2 SVGAGI. CDR3 protein: CASNRLGANNEQFF. In DNA, the CDR3 is TGTGCCAGCAACAGACTAGGGGCTAACAATGAGCAGTTCTTC.

V is TRBV14 and J is TRBJ1-1, with 9 bases fitting TRBD1. CDR1 is SGHDN and CDR2 is FVKESK in the germline V gene. V lost 5 bases and J lost 5; bases outside the gene matches: 6. The CDR3 consists of 14 residues. The CDR3 DNA is TGTGCCAGCAGCGGACAGGGGAGGGGAACTGAAGCTTTCTTT. Translation: CASSGQGRGTEAFF.

This chain links TRBV7-8 with TRBJ2-7; D is perhaps TRBD2 (6 bases). V was pared by 1 base and J by 7 bases, with 17 bases between. This CDR3 contains 15 residues. The V gene's germline CDR1 is SGHVS and CDR2 FQNEAQ. CDR3 in DNA: TGTGCCAGCAGCTTAGTCGGGCGGGGAGCGGGTGAGCAGTACTTC. Encoded protein: CASSLVGRGAGEQYF.

As for this clone: The same CDR3 is also encoded by other DNA sequences in this sample. V usage is TRBV27 and J usage is TRBJ2-1; D uncertain. The CDR3 totals 14 residues. Trimming cost V 7 bases and J 1 base, with 11 bases left between them. Germline V lookup: CDR1 MNHEY, CDR2 SMNVEV (reference sequence). The CDR3 nucleotides read TGTGCCAGCACCCCCTCTAGTTCCTACAATGAGCAGTTCTTC. This codes for CASTPSSSYNEQFF.

A remark on this clone: Compared with germline, one end of the junction differs, possibly owing to a read error. This chain joins TRBV2 and TRBJ2-7; 12 bases match TRBD2. The germline V gene has CDR1 SNHLY and CDR2 FYNNEI. The CDR3 contains 16 residues. As DNA, the CDR3 is TGTGCCAGCGAGGGCTGGGGGTACGGACTAGCGGGACGATCGGCATTC. It specifies CASEGWGYGLAGRSAF.

The chain combines TRBV7-6 with TRBJ2-2; D ambiguous. The germline CDR1 and CDR2 sequences are SGHVS and FNYEAQ. The CDR3 length is 12 residues. V lost 2 bases and J lost 8, with 6 bases in between. The CDR3 reads CASSLWAGELFF. In DNA form, the CDR3 reads TGTGCCAGCAGCTTATGGGCTGGGGAGCTGTTTTTT.

The chain has TRBV29-1 and TRBJ2-1; D not resolved. The V and J ends lost 4 bases and 4 bases respectively, with 5 bases between them. The CDR3 covers 11 residues. The germline V gene encodes CDR1 SQVTM and CDR2 ANQGSEA. This chain's CDR3 is CSVAPYNEQFF. CDR3 coding DNA: TGCAGCGTTGCCCCGTACAATGAGCAGTTCTTC.

The rearrangement uses TRBV6-1 and TRBJ2-5; 7 bases map to TRBD2. Germline CDR1 reads MNHNS; CDR2 reads SASEGT. The CDR3 runs 13 residues. Trimming at V came to 10 bases and at J to 2 bases, leaving 7 bases not matched to a gene. The CDR3 DNA follows: TGTGCCACCGCTCGGCGGGGGCAAGAGACCCAGTACTTC. Translating it yields CATARRGQETQYF.

The rearrangement joins TRBV28 to TRBJ2-2; the D is unclear. Germline CDR1 and CDR2: MDHEN and SYDVKM. V lost 2 bases to trimming and J lost 2 bases, with 6 bases between them. The CDR3 covers 14 residues. CDR3 sequence reads: CASSLRSNTGELFF. CDR3 sequence (DNA): TGTGCCAGCAGTTTAAGAAGCAACACCGGGGAGCTGTTTTTT.

CDR3 nucleotides: TGTGCCAGCAGCCAGAGACAGGCTGGAAACACCATATATTTT. Its protein is CASSQRQAGNTIYF. V usage is TRBV7-2 and J usage is TRBJ1-3; a possible D gene is TRBD1 (6 bases). Germline CDR1 and CDR2: SGHTA and FQGNSA. The length of the CDR3 is 14 residues. Trimming took 5 bases from V and 2 from J, leaving 10 bases between them.

This clone was recorded once. The chain is built from TRBV5-1 and TRBJ2-7; no clear D. Trimming cost V 4 bases and J 4 bases, with 21 bases left between them. The germline V gene has CDR1 SGHRS and CDR2 YFSETQ. This CDR3 has 16 residues. The CDR3 is CASSQDGVQNPYEQYF. In DNA form, the CDR3 reads TGCGCCAGCAGCCAGGACGGCGTACAGAACCCATACGAGCAGTACTTC.

The genes are TRBV18 and TRBJ2-7; 12 positions match TRBD1. Germline V gene data show CDR1 as KGHSH and CDR2 as LQKENI. The CDR3 consists of 15 residues. Trimming took 5 bases from V and 0 from J; bases not matched to a gene: 2. The DNA for the CDR3 is TGTGCCAGCTCAGGGACAGGGGGCAACTCCTACGAGCAGTACTTC. Protein: CASSGTGGNSYEQYF.

V usage is TRBV28 and J usage is TRBJ1-2, with unresolved D. CDR1 and CDR2 from the germline V gene are MDHEN and SYDVKM. CDR3 length: 16 amino acids. V lost 6 bases and J lost 2, with 19 bases in between. In DNA, the CDR3 is TGTGCCAGCAGCCCAAACTACGGCCAGGAAAACTATGGCTACACCTTC. Amino acid sequence: CASSPNYGQENYGYTF.

This CDR3 is CASSSPGWDTQYF. The CDR3 bases are TGTGCCAGCAGCTCCCCCGGTTGGGATACGCAGTATTTT. This chain joins TRBV28 and TRBJ2-3; D unresolved. Germline V gives CDR1 MDHEN, CDR2 SYDVKM. V was clipped by 6 bases and J by 6 bases, with 13 bases between them. The CDR3 sequence is 13 residues long.

The gene calls are TRBV5-4 and TRBJ1-2; D is perhaps TRBD1 (6 bases). V lost 0 bases and J lost 3, with 12 bases in between. CDR1 is SGHNT, CDR2 YYREEE, per germline (reference sequence). The CDR3 runs to 15 residues. CDR3 bases: TGTGCCAGCAGCTTGGCCCAGGGGAGGGACTATGGCTACACCTTC. This encodes CASSLAQGRDYGYTF.

The chain is built from TRBV6-1 and TRBJ1-5; perhaps TRBD1 as D (5 bases). The germline CDR1 and CDR2 sequences are MNHNS and SASEGT. Trimming pared 8 bases from V and 4 bases from J, leaving 12 bases between. CDR3 length equals 13 residues. Written as DNA, the CDR3 is TGTGCCAGCGTGAGGCAGGGAAATCAGCCCCAGCATTTT. Its translation is CASVRQGNQPQHF.

This clone was found a few times. The gene calls are TRBV19 and TRBJ1-5; D is uncertain. This CDR3 contains 13 residues. Germline V gene data show CDR1 as LNHDA and CDR2 as SQIVND (reference sequence). V was pared by 5 bases and J by 6 bases, with 11 bases between. In DNA form, the CDR3 reads TGTGCCAGTAGTCGTGGCTTGAGTCAGCCCCAGCATTTT. It codes for CASSRGLSQPQHF.

The gene calls are TRBV5-4 and TRBJ2-1; a possible D gene is TRBD1 (6 bases). This CDR3 contains 15 residues. Per germline, CDR1 SGHNT and CDR2 YYREEE (reference sequence). Trimming pared 5 bases from V and 2 bases from J, leaving 14 bases between. The CDR3 DNA is TGTGCCAGCAGGCCGAGACAGGCGGCCTACAATGAGCAGTTCTTC. Amino acids: CASRPRQAAYNEQFF.

This clone was observed once. V and J are TRBV7-3 and TRBJ1-5; D gene ambiguous. Germline loops: CDR1 SGHTA, CDR2 FQGTGA. This CDR3 spans 18 amino acids. V was shortened by 5 bases and J by 4 bases, with 24 bases between the two germline ends. In DNA form, the CDR3 reads TGTGCCAGCAGCCCCCTGGCAGTGGCAGGTGGCGGGAATCAGCCCCAGCATTTT. This translates into CASSPLAVAGGGNQPQHF.

The V and J genes are TRBV18 and TRBJ2-2; D is tentatively TRBD1 or TRBD2 (5 bases each). CDR1 KGHSH and CDR2 LQKENI come from the germline V gene. This CDR3 spans 14 amino acids. Trimming removed 3 bases at V and 6 bases at J, with 11 bases between. CDR3 bases: TGTGCCAGCTCACCCCCCGGGACCCCCGGGGAGCTGTTTTTT. This sequence encodes CASSPPGTPGELFF.

The rearrangement joins TRBV19 to TRBJ1-1; 7 nucleotides line up with TRBD1. Germline-derived CDR1 and CDR2 are LNHDA and SQIVND (reference sequence). J was trimmed by 4 bases and V by 1 base; bases with no gene match: 6. CDR3 length: 15 residues. As DNA, the CDR3 is TGTGCCAGTAGTATAGGTCACAGGGGATTCACTGAAGCTTTCTTT. Translation gives CASSIGHRGFTEAFF.

Remarks on this clone: The sample contains more than one DNA sequence encoding this CDR3. CDR3 in DNA: TGTGCCAGCAGCCAAGGAGAGACCCAGTACTTC. This encodes CASSQGETQYF. The chain uses TRBV6-5 and TRBJ2-5; no definite D call. Trimming left V 6 bases short and J 4 bases short, with 6 bases between. This CDR3 has 11 amino acids. CDR1 is MNHEY, CDR2 SVGAGI, per germline.